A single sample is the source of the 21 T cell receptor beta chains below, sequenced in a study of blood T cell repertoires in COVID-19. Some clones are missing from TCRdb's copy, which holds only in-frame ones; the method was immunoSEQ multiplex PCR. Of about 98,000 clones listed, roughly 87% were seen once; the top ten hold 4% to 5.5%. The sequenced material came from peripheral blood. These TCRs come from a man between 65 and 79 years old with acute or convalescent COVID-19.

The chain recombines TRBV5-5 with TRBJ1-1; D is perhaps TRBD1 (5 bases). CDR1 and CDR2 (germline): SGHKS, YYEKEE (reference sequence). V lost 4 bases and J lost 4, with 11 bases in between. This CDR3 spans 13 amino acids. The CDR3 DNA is TGTGCCAGCAGCGTCAGGGTTGGCACTGAAGCTTTCTTT. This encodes CASSVRVGTEAFF.

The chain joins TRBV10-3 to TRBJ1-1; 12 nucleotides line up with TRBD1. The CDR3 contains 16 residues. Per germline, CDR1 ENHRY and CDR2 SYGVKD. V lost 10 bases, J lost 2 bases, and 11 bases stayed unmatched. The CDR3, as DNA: TGTGCCACCAATACCGGGACAGGGGGCCCTAACACTGAAGCTTTCTTT. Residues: CATNTGTGGPNTEAFF.

CDR3 region: CASSPRQGSYEQYF. The CDR3 DNA reads TGTGCCAGCAGCCCCCGACAGGGCTCCTACGAGCAGTACTTC. The rearrangement links TRBV6-2 or TRBV6-3 to TRBJ2-7, with 7 bases matching TRBD1. Per germline, CDR1 MNHEY and CDR2 SVGEGT. Unmatched junction bases numbered 5, after V lost 6 bases and J lost 0 bases. The CDR3 spans 14 residues.

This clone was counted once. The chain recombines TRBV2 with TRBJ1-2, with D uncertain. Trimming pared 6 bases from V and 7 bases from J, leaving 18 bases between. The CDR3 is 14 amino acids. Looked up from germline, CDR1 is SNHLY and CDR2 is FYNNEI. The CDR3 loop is CASRRPTEGGGYTF. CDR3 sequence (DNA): TGTGCCAGCAGGCGCCCAACCGAGGGAGGTGGCTACACCTTC.

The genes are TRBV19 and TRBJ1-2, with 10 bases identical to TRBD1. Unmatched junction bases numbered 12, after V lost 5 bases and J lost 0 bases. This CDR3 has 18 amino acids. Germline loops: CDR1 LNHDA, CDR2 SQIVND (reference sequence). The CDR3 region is CASSADRGPSTTNYGYTF. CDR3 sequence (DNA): TGTGCCAGTAGTGCAGACAGGGGGCCCTCTACTACTAACTATGGCTACACCTTC.

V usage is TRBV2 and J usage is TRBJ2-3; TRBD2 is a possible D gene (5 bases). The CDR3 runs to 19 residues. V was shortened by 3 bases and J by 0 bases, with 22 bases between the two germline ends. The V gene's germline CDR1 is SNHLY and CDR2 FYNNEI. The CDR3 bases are TGTGCCAGCAGTGATAAAGGTGTAGCGAGTCGAAGTAGCACAGATACGCAGTATTTT. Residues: CASSDKGVASRSSTDTQYF.

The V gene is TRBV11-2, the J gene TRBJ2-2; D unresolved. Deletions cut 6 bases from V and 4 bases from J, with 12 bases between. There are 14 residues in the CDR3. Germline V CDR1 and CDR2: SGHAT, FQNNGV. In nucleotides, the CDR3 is TGTGCCAGCAGTCCGGTACTTAGCACCGGGGAGCTGTTTTTT. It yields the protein CASSPVLSTGELFF.

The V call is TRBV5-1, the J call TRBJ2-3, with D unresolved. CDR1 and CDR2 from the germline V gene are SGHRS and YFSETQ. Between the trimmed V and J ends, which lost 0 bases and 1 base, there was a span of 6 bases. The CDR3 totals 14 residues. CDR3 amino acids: CASSLDLRTDTQYF. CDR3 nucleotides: TGCGCCAGCAGCTTGGACTTACGCACAGATACGCAGTATTTT. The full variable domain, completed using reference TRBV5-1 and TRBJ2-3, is KAGVTQTPRYLIKTRGQQVTLSCSPISGHRSVSWYQQTPGQGLQFLFEYFSETQRNKGNFPGRFSGRQFSNSRSEMNVSTLELGDSALYLCASSLDLRTDTQYFGPGTRLTVL.

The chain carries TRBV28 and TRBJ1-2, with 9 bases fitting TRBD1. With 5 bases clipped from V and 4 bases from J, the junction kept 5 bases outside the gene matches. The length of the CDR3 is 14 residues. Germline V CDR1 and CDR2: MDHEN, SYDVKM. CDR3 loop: CASSPTGGGYGYTF. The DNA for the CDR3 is TGTGCCAGCAGTCCCACAGGGGGCGGCTATGGCTACACCTTC.

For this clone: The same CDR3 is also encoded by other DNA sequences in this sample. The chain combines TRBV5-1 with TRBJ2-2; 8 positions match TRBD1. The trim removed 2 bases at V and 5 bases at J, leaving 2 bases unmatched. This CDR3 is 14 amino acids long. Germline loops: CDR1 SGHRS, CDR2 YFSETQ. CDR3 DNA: TGCGCCAGCAGCTTAACAGGGGGAACCGGGGAGCTGTTTTTT. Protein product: CASSLTGGTGELFF. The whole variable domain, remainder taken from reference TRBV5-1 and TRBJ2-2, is KAGVTQTPRYLIKTRGQQVTLSCSPISGHRSVSWYQQTPGQGLQFLFEYFSETQRNKGNFPGRFSGRQFSNSRSEMNVSTLELGDSALYLCASSLTGGTGELFFGEGSRLTVL.

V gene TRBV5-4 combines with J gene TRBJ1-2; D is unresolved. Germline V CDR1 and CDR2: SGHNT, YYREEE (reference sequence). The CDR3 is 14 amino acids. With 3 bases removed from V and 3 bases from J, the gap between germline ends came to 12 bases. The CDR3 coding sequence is TGTGCCAGCAGCTCCGGGAATGGCGACTATGGCTACACCTTC. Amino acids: CASSSGNGDYGYTF.

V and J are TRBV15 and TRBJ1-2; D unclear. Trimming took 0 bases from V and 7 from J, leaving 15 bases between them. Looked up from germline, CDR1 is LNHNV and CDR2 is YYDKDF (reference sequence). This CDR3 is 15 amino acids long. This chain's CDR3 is CATSRDLGGVSGYTF. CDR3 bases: TGTGCCACCAGCAGAGATCTGGGCGGGGTGAGTGGCTACACCTTC.

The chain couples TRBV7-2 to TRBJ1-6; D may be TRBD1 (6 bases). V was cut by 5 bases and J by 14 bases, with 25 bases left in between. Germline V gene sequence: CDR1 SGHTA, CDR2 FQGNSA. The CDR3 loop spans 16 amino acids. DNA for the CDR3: TGTGCCAGCAGCCGTCAGCCCGCGCAGGGGAGTTTAACCCTCCACTTT. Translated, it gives CASSRQPAQGSLTLHF.

This CDR3 reads CASSFDRAGYNEQFF. The CDR3 DNA sequence: TGCGCCAGCAGCTTCGACAGGGCCGGTTACAATGAGCAGTTCTTC. This chain links TRBV5-1 with TRBJ2-1; 7 positions match TRBD1. This CDR3 contains 15 residues. The V and J ends lost 2 bases and 4 bases, in that order; junction bases with no gene match: 6. The germline V gene has CDR1 SGHRS and CDR2 YFSETQ.

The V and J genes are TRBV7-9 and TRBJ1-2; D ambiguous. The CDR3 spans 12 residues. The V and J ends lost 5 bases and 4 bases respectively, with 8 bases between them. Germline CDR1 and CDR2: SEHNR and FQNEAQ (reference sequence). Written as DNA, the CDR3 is TGTGCCAGCAGCCCTCAGCGCTATGGCTACACCTTC. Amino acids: CASSPQRYGYTF.

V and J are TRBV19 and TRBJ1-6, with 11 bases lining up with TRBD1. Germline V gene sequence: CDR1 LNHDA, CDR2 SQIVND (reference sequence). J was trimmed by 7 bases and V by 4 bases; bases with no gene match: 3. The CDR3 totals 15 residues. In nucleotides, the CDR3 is TGTGCCAGTAGTACCCGGGACAGGGGGAATTCACCCCTCCACTTT. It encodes CASSTRDRGNSPLHF.

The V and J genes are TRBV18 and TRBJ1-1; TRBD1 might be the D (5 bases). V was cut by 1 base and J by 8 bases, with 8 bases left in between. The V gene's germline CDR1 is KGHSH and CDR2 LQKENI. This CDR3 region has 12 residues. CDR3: CASSPRAGEAFF. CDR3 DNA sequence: TGTGCCAGCTCACCACGGGCAGGGGAAGCTTTCTTT.

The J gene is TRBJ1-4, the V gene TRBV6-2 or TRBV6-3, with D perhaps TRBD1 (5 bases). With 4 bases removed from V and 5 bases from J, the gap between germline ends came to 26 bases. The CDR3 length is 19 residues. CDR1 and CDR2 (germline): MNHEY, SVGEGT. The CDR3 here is CASSSISQGLSRWNEKLFF. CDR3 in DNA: TGTGCCAGCAGTTCGATCTCCCAGGGACTCTCCAGGTGGAATGAAAAACTGTTTTTT.

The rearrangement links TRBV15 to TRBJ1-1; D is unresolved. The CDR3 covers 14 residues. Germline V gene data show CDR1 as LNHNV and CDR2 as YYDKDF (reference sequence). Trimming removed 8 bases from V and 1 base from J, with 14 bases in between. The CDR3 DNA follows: TGTGCCACCGCAGCGTCGTTCGCGAACACTGAAGCTTTCTTT. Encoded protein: CATAASFANTEAFF. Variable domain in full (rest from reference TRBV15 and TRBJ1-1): DAMVIQNPRYQVTQFGKPVTLSCSQTLNHNVMYWYQQKSSQAPKLLFHYYDKDFNNEADTPDNFQSRRPNTSFCFLDIRSPGLGDTAMYLCATAASFANTEAFFGQGTRLTVV.

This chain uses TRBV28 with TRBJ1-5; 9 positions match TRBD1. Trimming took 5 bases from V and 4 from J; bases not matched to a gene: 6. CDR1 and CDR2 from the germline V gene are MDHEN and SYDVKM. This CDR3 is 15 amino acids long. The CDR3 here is CASSNSDRGNQPQHF. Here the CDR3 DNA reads TGTGCCAGCAGTAACTCGGACAGGGGTAATCAGCCCCAGCATTTT.

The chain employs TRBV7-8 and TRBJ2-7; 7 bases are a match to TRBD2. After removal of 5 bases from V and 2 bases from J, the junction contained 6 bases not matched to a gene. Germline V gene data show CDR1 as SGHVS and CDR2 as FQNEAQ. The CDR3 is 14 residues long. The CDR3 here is CASSLGGNPYEQYV. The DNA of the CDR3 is TGTGCCAGCAGCCTGGGGGGGAACCCCTACGAGCAGTACGTC.